Shown below are 10 T cell receptor beta chains from a single sample sequenced in a study of shared clonotypes between healthy human individuals. The method was immunoSEQ multiplex PCR; TCRdb's version includes in-frame clones alone and lacks a portion of them. Found here are some 1.5 million clones, around 98% of them singletons; the top ten hold roughly 0.42%. The specimen sequenced was naive CD4+ T cells sorted from blood. The subset is: CD45RA+ positively selected. The receptors shown here come from a man aged 25 to 45 in good health.

The V and J genes are TRBV5-1 and TRBJ2-1, with TRBD2 matching over 12 bases. J gave up 10 bases and V 4 bases, and 6 bases lay outside the gene matches. The CDR3 extends over 14 amino acids. Germline CDR1 is SGHRS and CDR2 is YFSETQ. The CDR3 spells CASSETSGRGEQFF. CDR3 nucleotide sequence: TGCGCCAGCAGCGAGACTAGCGGGAGAGGAGAGCAGTTCTTC.

The V and J genes are TRBV5-1 and TRBJ1-4; D remains unclear. Trimming took off 1 base at V and 6 bases at J, with 10 bases between the two ends. Germline CDR1 reads SGHRS; CDR2 reads YFSETQ. The CDR3 length is 14 residues. CDR3 coding DNA: TGCGCCAGCAGCTTGATTCCGGGAGATGAAAAACTGTTTTTT. Protein sequence: CASSLIPGDEKLFF.

This sequence joins TRBV15 and TRBJ2-1; 7 bases align to TRBD2. The CDR3 sequence is 13 residues long. From germline, CDR1 is LNHNV and CDR2 YYDKDF (reference sequence). The junction had 8 bases not matched to a gene; V was cut back by 8 bases and J by 7 bases. CDR3 amino acids: CATARERENEQFF. The CDR3 nucleotides read TGTGCCACCGCGAGGGAGCGGGAAAATGAGCAGTTCTTC.

V is TRBV7-9 and J is TRBJ1-4, with 12 bases aligning to TRBD1. V shed 5 bases and J 7 bases; nucleotides not matched to a gene: 5. The CDR3 contains 15 residues. The germline V gene has CDR1 SEHNR and CDR2 FQNEAQ (reference sequence). CDR3 bases: TGTGCCAGCAGCGTGGGACAGGGGGCAAGTGAAAAACTGTTTTTT. Its translation: CASSVGQGASEKLFF. The complete variable domain, with remaining parts taken from reference TRBV7-9 and TRBJ1-4, reads DTGVSQNPRHKITKRGQNVTFRCDPISEHNRLYWYRQTLGQGPEFLTYFQNEAQLEKSRLLSDRFSAERPKGSFSTLEIQRTEQGDSAMYLCASSVGQGASEKLFFGSGTQLSVL.

The rearrangement joins TRBV10-2 to TRBJ1-1, with 7 bases fitting TRBD1. CDR1 is WSHSY and CDR2 is SAAADI in the germline V gene. The CDR3 totals 13 residues. Unmatched junction bases numbered 7, after V lost 8 bases and J lost 4 bases. The CDR3 DNA follows: TGCGCCAGCGAGGGGGCGCTGGGCACTGAAGCTTTCTTT. It is translated as CASEGALGTEAFF.

Here the CDR3 DNA reads TGTGCCAGCAGCTTGGAGGCAGGGTCAGAGACCCAGTACTTC. Protein product: CASSLEAGSETQYF. The chain has TRBV5-4 and TRBJ2-5; D possibly corresponds to TRBD1 (5 bases). In germline, CDR1 is SGHNT, CDR2 YYREEE (reference sequence). Trimming took off 0 bases at V and 4 bases at J, with 10 bases between the two ends. The CDR3 is 14 amino acids.

The V and J genes are TRBV11-2 and TRBJ1-1; D is ambiguous. Germline lookup yields CDR1 SGHAT and CDR2 FQNNGV. The V gene lost 1 base and the J gene lost 4 bases, with 10 bases spanning the gap. The CDR3 spans 14 residues. The CDR3 sequence is CASSLGQRGTEAFF. The CDR3 DNA is TGTGCCAGCAGCTTAGGTCAGAGAGGCACTGAAGCTTTCTTT.

The V and J genes are TRBV5-1 and TRBJ2-1; D possibly corresponds to TRBD1 (5 bases). The germline V gene has CDR1 SGHRS and CDR2 YFSETQ. V was trimmed by 0 bases and J by 10 bases, leaving 29 bases between them. The CDR3 loop spans 19 amino acids. As DNA, the CDR3 is TGCGCCAGCAGCTTGGGGGTGGGGCGGAAGGACACCACACGCCGGGAGCAGTTCTTC. Its protein is CASSLGVGRKDTTRREQFF. The variable domain in full, completed from reference TRBV5-1 and TRBJ2-1, reads KAGVTQTPRYLIKTRGQQVTLSCSPISGHRSVSWYQQTPGQGLQFLFEYFSETQRNKGNFPGRFSGRQFSNSRSEMNVSTLELGDSALYLCASSLGVGRKDTTRREQFFGPGTRLTVL.

This clone has a single count. The chain uses TRBV19 and TRBJ1-1, with D possibly matching TRBD1 (5 bases). Trimming stripped 7 bases from V and 1 base from J, with 13 bases between. Per germline, CDR1 LNHDA and CDR2 SQIVND (reference sequence). CDR3 length: 14 residues. As DNA, the CDR3 is TGTGCCAGTAAATCTACAGGTGAGAACACTGAAGCTTTCTTT. It specifies CASKSTGENTEAFF.

The genes are TRBV19 and TRBJ2-1; D not resolved. Per germline, CDR1 LNHDA and CDR2 SQIVND (reference sequence). Trimming removed 3 bases from V and 5 bases from J, with 14 bases in between. The CDR3 consists of 15 residues. The CDR3 loop is CASSIAVRIDNEQFF. The CDR3 nucleotides read TGTGCCAGTAGTATTGCTGTTAGGATAGACAATGAGCAGTTCTTC.